This passage covers 4 T cell receptor beta chains from one sample sequenced in a study of metastatic and nonmetastatic thyroid tumors. Through MiXCR, TCRdb re-clonotyped the PCR reads. This table holds 19,000 or so clones, about 30% found once. All patients were untreated before thyroid surgery. The sample consisted of tumor tissue. The receptors derive from a male donor with papillary thyroid cancer or a benign thyroid nodule (not recorded which). Some clones in this sample may be carry-over from other donors' samples.

This rearrangement joins TRBV24-1 to TRBJ2-2, with TRBD1 identical over 9 bases. This CDR3 has 15 residues. Per the germline V gene, CDR1 is KGHDR and CDR2 is SFDVKD. Germline trimming cut 6 bases from V and 3 bases from J; bases unmatched to any gene: 4. CDR3 bases: TGTGCCACCAGTCACAGGGGGCTCGACACCGGGGAGCTGTTTTTT. Translating gives CATSHRGLDTGELFF.

J is TRBJ2-7 and V is TRBV4-1, with a tentative D call TRBD2 (7 bases). The CDR3 runs 15 residues. V lost 4 bases, J lost 2 bases, and 15 bases lay in between. Per germline, CDR1 MGHRA and CDR2 YSYEKL. The CDR3 is CASSPSRGGTYEQYF. CDR3 coding DNA: TGCGCCAGCAGCCCATCAAGGGGGGGTACCTACGAGCAGTACTTC.

This clone was detected only a few times. This rearrangement joins TRBV27 to TRBJ2-3, with D tentatively TRBD2 (6 bases). Germline V gives CDR1 MNHEY, CDR2 SMNVEV (reference sequence). This CDR3 region has 15 residues. V dropped 6 bases and J dropped 2 bases, with 15 bases sitting between them. The CDR3 DNA is TGTGCCAGCAGGTCTGGCGGGGTGGTCACAGATACGCAGTATTTT. It codes for CASRSGGVVTDTQYF.

There are many counts of this clone. The chain employs TRBV7-9 and TRBJ2-3, with no clear D. The V end lost 7 bases, the J end lost 6 bases, and 14 bases lay between the germline ends. CDR1 is SEHNR, CDR2 FQNEAQ, per germline (reference sequence). This CDR3 has 13 amino acids. The chain's CDR3 is CASTQSGGDTQYF. CDR3 sequence (DNA): TGTGCCAGCACTCAAAGTGGTGGGGATACGCAGTATTTT.